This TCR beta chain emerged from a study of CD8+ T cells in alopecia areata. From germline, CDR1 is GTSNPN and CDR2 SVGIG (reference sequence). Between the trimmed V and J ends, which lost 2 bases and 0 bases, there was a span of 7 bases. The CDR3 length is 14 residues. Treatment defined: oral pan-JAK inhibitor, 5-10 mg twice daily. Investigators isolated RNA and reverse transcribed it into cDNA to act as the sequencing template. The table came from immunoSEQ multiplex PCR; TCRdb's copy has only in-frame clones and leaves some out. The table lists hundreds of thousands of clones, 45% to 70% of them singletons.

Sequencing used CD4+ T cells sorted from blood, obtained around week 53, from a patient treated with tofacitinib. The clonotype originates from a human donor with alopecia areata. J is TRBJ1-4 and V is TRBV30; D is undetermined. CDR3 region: CAWSNLPTNEKLFF. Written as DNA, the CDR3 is TGTGCCTGGAGTAATCTTCCAACTAATGAAAAACTGTTTTTT.